This TCR beta chain is from a study of identical twins. This clonotype was detected only a few times. Its antigen is not identified. CDR1 and CDR2 (germline): SGDLS, YYNGEE. There are 14 residues in the CDR3. V lost 4 bases, J lost 2 bases, and 11 bases lay in between. Findings and limits, study-wide: Partly confounded zero-insertion analyses could result from invariant MAIT and iNKT cells.

One entry per CDR3 protein, called by TCRdb with MiXCR from the 5' RACE reads. The repertoire holds about 220,000 distinct CDR3 sequences, approximately 5.9% seen once, with 13% to 15% in the top ten. This same sample was also taken into another study, of T cells expressing NK-cell markers. This second study notes: The sequencing cohort of eight donors included seven HCMV-seropositive individuals and one seronegative individual. Of CD8+ T cells, 1.0-7.0% belonged to dominant NKG2C+ clonotypes in six donors.

The sequenced sample was CD8+ T cells sorted from blood. The chain couples TRBV9 to TRBJ2-3, with D perhaps TRBD1 or TRBD2 (5 bases each). The receptor was derived from a young woman in good health. This CDR3 is CASSTGRTTDTQYF. CDR3 coding DNA: TGTGCCAGCAGCACGGGACGGACCACAGATACGCAGTATTTT.